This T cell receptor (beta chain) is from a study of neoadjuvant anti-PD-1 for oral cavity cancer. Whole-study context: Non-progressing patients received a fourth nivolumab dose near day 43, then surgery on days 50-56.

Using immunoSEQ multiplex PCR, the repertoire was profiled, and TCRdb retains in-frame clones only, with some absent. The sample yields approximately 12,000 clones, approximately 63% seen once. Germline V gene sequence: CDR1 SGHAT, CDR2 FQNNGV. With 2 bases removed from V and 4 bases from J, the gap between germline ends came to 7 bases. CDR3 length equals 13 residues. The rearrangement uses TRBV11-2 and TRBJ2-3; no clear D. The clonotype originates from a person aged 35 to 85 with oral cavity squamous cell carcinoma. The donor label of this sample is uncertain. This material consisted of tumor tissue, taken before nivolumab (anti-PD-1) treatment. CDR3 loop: CASSLNAADTQYF. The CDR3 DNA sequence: TGTGCCAGCAGCTTAAATGCTGCAGATACGCAGTATTTT. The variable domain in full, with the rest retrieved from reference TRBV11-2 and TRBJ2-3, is EAGVAQSPRYKIIEKRQSVAFWCNPISGHATLYWYQQILGQGPKLLIQFQNNGVVDDSQLPKDRFSAERLKGVDSTLKIQPAKLEDSAVYLCASSLNAADTQYFGPGTRLTVL.